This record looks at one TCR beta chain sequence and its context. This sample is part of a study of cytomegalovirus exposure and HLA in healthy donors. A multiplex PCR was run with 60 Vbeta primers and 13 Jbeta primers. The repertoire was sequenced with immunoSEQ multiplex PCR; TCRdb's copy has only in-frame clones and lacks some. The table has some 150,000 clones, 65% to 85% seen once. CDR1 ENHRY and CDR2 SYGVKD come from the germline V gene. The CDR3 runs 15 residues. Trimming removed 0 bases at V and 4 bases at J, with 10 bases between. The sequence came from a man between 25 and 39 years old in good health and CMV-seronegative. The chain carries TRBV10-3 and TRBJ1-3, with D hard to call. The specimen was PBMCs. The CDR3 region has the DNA TGTGCCATCAGTGAGTCGAGAGGGTTAGGAAACACCATATATTTT. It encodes CAISESRGLGNTIYF.